These 27 T cell receptor beta chains came from one sample sequenced in a study of blood T cell repertoires in COVID-19. Clones were read by immunoSEQ multiplex PCR, and TCRdb kept only the in-frame ones, dropping some. This sample carries approximately 270,000 clones, 90% of them seen once, and the ten largest clones take 4.1%. The specimen was PBMCs or T cells enriched from blood (not recorded which). These receptor sequences come from a woman aged 25 to 39 with acute COVID-19.

The V and J genes are TRBV7-3 and TRBJ2-7; D remains ambiguous. This CDR3 has 12 amino acids. The germline gives CDR1 SGHTA, CDR2 FQGTGA. CDR3 sequence: CASSDLVVEQYF. The CDR3 DNA follows: TGTGCAAGCTCCGACCTAGTTGTCGAGCAGTACTTC.

This clone was seen a handful of times. The chain carries TRBV7-3 and TRBJ1-6; 8 nucleotides agree with TRBD1. Germline trimming cut 3 bases from V and 7 bases from J; bases unmatched to any gene: 8. Germline assignment: CDR1 SGHTA and CDR2 FQGTGA. This CDR3 contains 16 residues. The CDR3 here is CASSFFPTGENSPLHF. DNA of the CDR3: TGTGCCAGCAGCTTTTTTCCGACAGGGGAAAATTCACCCCTCCACTTT.

The chain recombines TRBV6-1 with TRBJ2-2; unclear D gene. V was pared by 1 base and J by 7 bases, with 13 bases between. The length of the CDR3 is 15 residues. Germline CDR1 is MNHNS and CDR2 is SASEGT. Here the CDR3 reads CASSEDGVGSGELFF. DNA of the CDR3: TGTGCCAGCAGTGAAGATGGTGTCGGTAGCGGGGAGCTGTTTTTT.

The rearrangement uses TRBV12-3 or TRBV12-4 and TRBJ1-3, with D uncertain. CDR3 length: 12 residues. Between the trimmed V and J ends, which lost 5 bases and 8 bases, there was a span of 10 bases. Here the CDR3 reads CASSHNLDTIYF. As DNA, the CDR3 is TGTGCCAGCAGTCACAACCTGGACACCATATATTTT.

CDR3 amino acids: CASTPLGSSGFNEQFF. The DNA of the CDR3 is TGTGCCAGCACCCCTCTGGGGAGTTCCGGATTCAATGAGCAGTTCTTC. The V gene is TRBV19, the J gene TRBJ2-1, with D perhaps matching TRBD2 (5 bases). The CDR3 runs 16 residues. Germline-derived CDR1 and CDR2 are LNHDA and SQIVND (reference sequence). With 9 bases removed from V and 6 bases from J, the gap between germline ends came to 24 bases.

The CDR3 sequence is CASTPTGGKNIQYF. CDR3 DNA sequence: TGTGCCAGCACTCCGACAGGGGGCAAAAACATTCAGTACTTC. V is TRBV11-2 and J is TRBJ2-4; 9 bases align to TRBD1. Germline V CDR1 and CDR2: SGHAT, FQNNGV. The CDR3 has 14 amino acids. Trimming removed 7 bases from V and 3 bases from J; junction bases left unmatched: 4. The whole variable domain, remainder taken from reference TRBV11-2 and TRBJ2-4, is EAGVAQSPRYKIIEKRQSVAFWCNPISGHATLYWYQQILGQGPKLLIQFQNNGVVDDSQLPKDRFSAERLKGVDSTLKIQPAKLEDSAVYLCASTPTGGKNIQYFGAGTRLSVL.

This chain uses TRBV2 with TRBJ2-5; D perhaps matches TRBD1 (6 bases). Between the trimmed V and J ends, which lost 4 bases and 3 bases, there was a span of 12 bases. Germline V gene sequence: CDR1 SNHLY, CDR2 FYNNEI. CDR3 length: 14 amino acids. CDR3 in amino acids: CASSAGTLEETQYF. CDR3 bases: TGTGCCAGCAGTGCAGGGACACTTGAAGAGACCCAGTACTTC.

This chain connects TRBV24-1 to TRBJ2-7, with D tentatively TRBD1 (6 bases). Per the germline V gene, CDR1 is KGHDR and CDR2 is SFDVKD. Trimming pared 7 bases from V and 3 bases from J, leaving 21 bases between. This CDR3 region has 16 residues. The CDR3 spells CATSERRDNGIYEQYF. The CDR3 DNA reads as TGTGCCACCAGCGAGAGACGGGACAATGGAATCTACGAGCAGTACTTC.

This chain links TRBV10-1 with TRBJ2-3; 8 nucleotides line up with TRBD2. Germline V gene sequence: CDR1 WNHNN, CDR2 SYGVQD (reference sequence). V lost 2 bases and J lost 2; bases outside the gene matches: 9. The CDR3 contains 17 residues. In DNA, the CDR3 is TGCGCCAGCAGTGAGGGCAGTCGGGGGGGTTACACAGATACGCAGTATTTT. Its translation: CASSEGSRGGYTDTQYF.

The rearrangement joins TRBV2 to TRBJ1-2, with D tentatively TRBD1 (6 bases). This CDR3 has 14 residues. The germline V gene encodes CDR1 SNHLY and CDR2 FYNNEI. The V gene lost 7 bases and the J gene lost 0 bases, with 12 bases spanning the gap. This CDR3 reads CASNGQGPNYGYTF. CDR3 in DNA: TGTGCCAGCAACGGGCAGGGGCCTAACTATGGCTACACCTTC.

This clone came up once. The chain recombines TRBV7-9 with TRBJ1-6; tentative D call: TRBD1 (5 bases). The CDR3 is made up of 15 amino acids. Germline V gene data show CDR1 as SEHNR and CDR2 as FQNEAQ (reference sequence). Trimming took 5 bases from V and 6 from J, leaving 14 bases between them. The CDR3 here is CASSGKTGFNSPLHF. The CDR3 DNA follows: TGTGCCAGCAGCGGCAAAACAGGTTTTAATTCACCCCTCCACTTT. The full variable domain, its missing parts supplied by reference TRBV7-9 and TRBJ1-6, is DTGVSQNPRHKITKRGQNVTFRCDPISEHNRLYWYRQTLGQGPEFLTYFQNEAQLEKSRLLSDRFSAERPKGSFSTLEIQRTEQGDSAMYLCASSGKTGFNSPLHFGNGTRLTVT.

The V gene is TRBV4-2, the J gene TRBJ2-6; a weak D match, TRBD2 (5 bases). CDR1 and CDR2 from the germline V gene are LGHNA and YNFKEQ. V was trimmed by 7 bases and J by 2 bases, leaving 6 bases between them. CDR3 length equals 13 residues. CDR3 sequence (DNA): TGTGCCAGCATGGAGGCTGGGGCCAACGTCCTGACTTTC. This encodes CASMEAGANVLTF.

The V gene is TRBV2, the J gene TRBJ1-4, with TRBD1 matching over 7 bases. V lost 7 bases and J lost 4; bases outside the gene matches: 9. This CDR3 has 15 amino acids. The V gene's germline CDR1 is SNHLY and CDR2 FYNNEI. The CDR3 spells CASMWSGTDNEKLFF. CDR3 bases: TGTGCCAGCATGTGGTCCGGGACAGATAATGAAAAACTGTTTTTT.

V usage is TRBV21-1 and J usage is TRBJ2-1; the table gives TRBD2 as D, unverified against the DNA. TRBV21-1 is a pseudogene segment. The length of the CDR3 is 22 residues. In DNA, the CDR3 is TGTGCCAGCAGCTCCCGGGCGGGTGGGCTAACTAGGTCGTATTGGGTATACAATGAGCAGTTCTTC. This codes for CASSSRAGGLTRSYWVYNEQFF.

In nucleotides, the CDR3 is TGTGCCAGCAGCTTCTCTAGCGGGATTTACAATGAGCAGTTCTTC. It codes for CASSFSSGIYNEQFF. The chain couples TRBV11-2 to TRBJ2-1; 9 bases fit TRBD2. The germline CDR1 and CDR2 sequences are SGHAT and FQNNGV. With 3 bases clipped from V and 4 bases from J, the junction kept 4 bases outside the gene matches. The CDR3 sequence is 15 residues long.

V is TRBV11-3 and J is TRBJ2-1, with 7 bases identical to TRBD2. This CDR3 is 14 amino acids long. The V and J ends lost 5 bases and 7 bases, in that order; junction bases with no gene match: 8. The germline gives CDR1 SGHNT, CDR2 YENEEA. In nucleotides, the CDR3 is TGTGCCAGCAGCCAGGGACTAAGTGGGAATGAGCAGTTCTTC. Encoded protein: CASSQGLSGNEQFF.

The rearrangement uses TRBV5-1 and TRBJ2-7, with 8 bases aligning to TRBD2. Germline V gene sequence: CDR1 SGHRS, CDR2 YFSETQ. The CDR3 runs 15 residues. V gave up 0 bases and J gave up 3 bases; unmatched junction bases: 5. CDR3 sequence (DNA): TGCGCCAGCAGCTTGGTAGCGGGGAATGGCTACGAGCAGTACTTC. It is translated as CASSLVAGNGYEQYF.

The rearrangement joins TRBV6-5 to TRBJ2-7, with TRBD1 matching 10 bases. CDR1 MNHEY and CDR2 SVGAGI come from the germline V gene. Germline trimming cut 11 bases from V and 7 bases from J; bases unmatched to any gene: 17. CDR3 length equals 15 residues. CDR3 loop: CASSLGDRGPGEQYF. CDR3 nucleotide sequence: TGTGCCTCCTCCCTGGGCGACAGGGGGCCGGGAGAGCAGTACTTC.

The J gene is TRBJ2-5, the V gene TRBV10-3; TRBD1 is a possible D gene (6 bases). Trimming shortened V by 8 bases and J by 3 bases, and 10 bases separated the two germline ends. Germline CDR1 ENHRY, CDR2 SYGVKD. The CDR3 spans 12 residues. The CDR3 DNA sequence: TGTGCCATCTCTCGGGACAAAGAGACCCAGTACTTC. Translation gives CAISRDKETQYF.

This clone has a handful of counts. This chain uses TRBV11-2 with TRBJ1-1, with 8 bases fitting TRBD1. V was pared by 0 bases and J by 7 bases, with 7 bases of the junction left unmatched. The CDR3 is 15 amino acids. Per the germline V gene, CDR1 is SGHAT and CDR2 is FQNNGV. CDR3 amino acids: CASSLDELTGVEAFF. Written as DNA, the CDR3 is TGTGCCAGCAGCTTAGACGAACTGACAGGGGTTGAAGCTTTCTTT.

The chain links TRBV2 to TRBJ1-2, with 10 bases fitting TRBD1. V lost 9 bases, J lost 4 bases, and 14 bases stayed unmatched. The CDR3 runs to 16 residues. Germline-derived CDR1 and CDR2 are SNHLY and FYNNEI. CDR3 residues: CASPGTGARDSYGYTF. The DNA of the CDR3 is TGTGCCAGTCCAGGGACAGGGGCGCGGGATAGCTATGGCTACACCTTC. Drawing the rest from reference TRBV2 and TRBJ1-2, the complete variable domain is EPEVTQTPSHQVTQMGQEVILRCVPISNHLYFYWYRQILGQKVEFLVSFYNNEISEKSEIFDDQFSVERPDGSNFTLKIRSTKLEDSAMYFCASPGTGARDSYGYTFGSGTRLTVV.

This clone was seen only a few times. The rearrangement uses TRBV7-8 and TRBJ1-1, with 9 nucleotides matching TRBD1. V lost 5 bases, J lost 1 base, and 8 bases stayed unmatched. The CDR3 totals 16 residues. CDR1 is SGHVS and CDR2 is FQNEAQ in the germline V gene. The CDR3 region has the DNA TGTGCCAGCAGCCTAGGACAGGGGACCCAGAACACTGAAGCTTTCTTT. Translated: CASSLGQGTQNTEAFF.

V usage is TRBV29-1 and J usage is TRBJ2-1; D is possibly TRBD2 (6 bases). Germline lookup yields CDR1 SQVTM and CDR2 ANQGSEA. The V gene lost 1 base and the J gene lost 2 bases, with 9 bases spanning the gap. This CDR3 has 14 amino acids. CDR3 sequence (DNA): TGCAGCGTTGAAGGGGGGGAGGCCTACAATGAGCAGTTCTTC. Amino acid sequence: CSVEGGEAYNEQFF.

This clone was found a few times. The chain couples TRBV11-2 to TRBJ2-7, with D unresolved. In germline, CDR1 is SGHAT, CDR2 FQNNGV. V shed 1 base and J shed 2 bases, with 6 bases lying between them. The CDR3 is made up of 13 amino acids. The CDR3 loop is CASSLVPTYEQYF. As DNA, the CDR3 is TGTGCCAGCAGCTTAGTTCCCACCTACGAGCAGTACTTC. The complete variable domain, with remaining parts taken from reference TRBV11-2 and TRBJ2-7, reads EAGVAQSPRYKIIEKRQSVAFWCNPISGHATLYWYQQILGQGPKLLIQFQNNGVVDDSQLPKDRFSAERLKGVDSTLKIQPAKLEDSAVYLCASSLVPTYEQYFGPGTRLTVT.

The chain links TRBV27 to TRBJ2-7, with D possibly matching TRBD2 (6 bases). The CDR3 has 13 amino acids. Between the trimmed V and J ends, which lost 6 bases and 3 bases, there was a span of 12 bases. Germline V gene sequence: CDR1 MNHEY, CDR2 SMNVEV (reference sequence). CDR3 DNA sequence: TGTGCCAGCAGGTCGGGAGTGCACTACGAGCAGTACTTC. The encoded protein is CASRSGVHYEQYF.

The chain recombines TRBV2 with TRBJ2-2; 10 nucleotides match TRBD2. The trim removed 6 bases at V and 2 bases at J, leaving 3 bases unmatched. The CDR3 runs to 15 residues. Germline values: CDR1 SNHLY, CDR2 FYNNEI. This CDR3 reads CASSLAGANTGELFF. DNA of the CDR3: TGTGCCAGCAGCCTAGCGGGGGCAAACACCGGGGAGCTGTTTTTT.

CDR3 bases: TGTGCCAGCAGGGACGGACCGCGGCGGGTGGGCAATCAGCCCCAGCATTTT. Its translation: CASRDGPRRVGNQPQHF. The genes are TRBV5-8 and TRBJ1-5; D gene ambiguous. Germline values: CDR1 SGHTS, CDR2 YDEGEE. There are 17 residues in the CDR3. The germline V and J ends were trimmed by 5 bases and 2 bases, with 20 bases remaining between them.